The rows below give T cell receptor beta chains drawn from one sample of a study of blood T cells in healthy people across ages. One entry per CDR3 protein results from TCRdb running MiXCR on the 5' RACE reads. This sample yields roughly 800,000 distinct CDR3 sequences, of which about three fifths are seen a single time; roughly 22% belongs to the top ten. The sample consisted of blood. The receptors originated from a man aged 30-40 years in good health. Each CDR3 is given with its conserved first and last residue. The D gene is left open where the match is weak. Only some rows state a clone size, as once, few, many or a class for expanded clones.

cdr3_length,clone_size,v_call,d_call,j_call,cdr3_nt,cdr3_aa
12,-,TRBV5-1,-,TRBJ2-1,TGCGCCAGCAGCTTACTAGAAGATGAGCAGTTCTTC,CASSLLEDEQFF
14,few,TRBV20-1,-,TRBJ2-7,TGCAGTGCTAGAGATCCCGGAGTAGGGTACGAGCAGTACTTC,CSARDPGVGYEQYF
12,-,TRBV20-1,TRBD1,TRBJ2-7,TGCAGTGCTAATCGGGACAGCTACGAGCAGTACTTC,CSANRDSYEQYF
14,-,TRBV28,-,TRBJ2-7,TGTGCCAGCAGCAAACACGGGAGCTCCTACGAGCAGTACTTC,CASSKHGSSYEQYF
15,-,TRBV5-1,TRBD2,TRBJ2-7,TGCGCCAGCAGCTTGAATACGGGGGGGTCGGGCGAGCAGTACTTC,CASSLNTGGSGEQYF
12,-,TRBV12-3/TRBV12-4,-,TRBJ2-1,TGTGCCAGCAGATCCTCGGGAACGGGGCAGTTCTTC,CASRSSGTGQFF
12,few,TRBV12-3/TRBV12-4,-,TRBJ2-7,TGTGCCAGCAGTTTTAACGATTACGAGCAGTACTTC,CASSFNDYEQYF
14,few,TRBV7-2,-,TRBJ2-4,TGTGCCAGCAGCGTAACCAGTACCAAAAACATTCAGTACTTC,CASSVTSTKNIQYF
16,few,TRBV25-1,-,TRBJ2-1,TGTGCCAGCAGTCCCCTCGGGGCCGCGGACTACAATGAGCAGTTCTTC,CASSPLGAADYNEQFF
18,-,TRBV7-9,-,TRBJ2-5,TGTGCCAGCAGCTTAGTGACCCCCCGCGGGGATGAACAAGAGACCCAGTACTTC,CASSLVTPRGDEQETQYF
12,few,TRBV20-1,-,TRBJ2-7,TGCAGTGCTGAGGGGCCCAGGCGCGAGCAGTACTTC,CSAEGPRREQYF
12,few,TRBV29-1,-,TRBJ2-7,TGCAGCGTTGAGGTCGGGGGTTACGAGCAGTACTTC,CSVEVGGYEQYF
15,few,TRBV7-2,-,TRBJ2-7,TGTGCCAGCAGCTTAGCGCAGGGGCGCTCCTACGAGCAGTACTTC,CASSLAQGRSYEQYF
14,-,TRBV20-1,-,TRBJ2-3,TGCAGTGCGAAAAAGGGACCAAACACAGATACGCAGTATTTT,CSAKKGPNTDTQYF
16,-,TRBV5-1,TRBD1,TRBJ2-7,TGCGCCAGCAGCTTGCGTGGGGACAGGGGACTCTACGAGCAGTACTTC,CASSLRGDRGLYEQYF
15,-,TRBV15,-,TRBJ1-1,TGTGCCACCAGCACTAATACAGACGCGAACACTGAAGCTTTCTTT,CATSTNTDANTEAFF
17,few,TRBV10-3,TRBD2,TRBJ2-7,TGTGCCATCAGTCGGACTAGCGGGGGGGGCAGCTCCTATGAGCAGTACTTC,CAISRTSGGGSSYEQYF
13,few,TRBV12-3/TRBV12-4,-,TRBJ2-5,TGTGCCAGCAGCTCCTGGAGCCAAGAGACCCAGTACTTC,CASSSWSQETQYF
14,once,TRBV2,-,TRBJ1-2,TGTGCCAGCAGCCGGGACACCCGAGTGGGTGGCTACACCTTC,CASSRDTRVGGYTF